This paragraph reports one TCR beta chain. This specimen comes from a study of OX40 agonist ivuxolimab in advanced cancers. Profiled with immunoSEQ multiplex PCR; TCRdb holds only in-frame clones, not every one. The repertoire includes some 80,000 clones, around nine tenths of them detected once, and roughly 0.35% sits in the top ten. The starting material was CD4+ or CD8+ T cells sorted from blood, obtained in a trial of the OX40 agonist ivuxolimab. This clonotype was sampled from an adult with an advanced solid tumor such as melanoma, head and neck, liver or kidney cancer.

The CDR3 protein is CASSLGQTSNQPQHF. The CDR3, as DNA: TGTGCCAGCAGCTTAGGGCAGACCAGCAATCAGCCCCAGCATTTT. V usage is TRBV7-8 and J usage is TRBJ1-5; D unclear. Looked up from germline, CDR1 is SGHVS and CDR2 is FQNEAQ. Trimming left V 1 base short and J 1 base short, with 8 bases between. The CDR3 is made up of 15 amino acids. The full variable domain, in which reference TRBV7-8 and TRBJ1-5 provide the parts outside the CDR3, is GAGVSQSPRYKVAKRGQDVALRCDPISGHVSLFWYQQALGQGPEFLTYFQNEAQLDKSGLPSDRFFAERPEGSVSTLKIQRTQQEDSAVYLCASSLGQTSNQPQHFGDGTRLSIL.